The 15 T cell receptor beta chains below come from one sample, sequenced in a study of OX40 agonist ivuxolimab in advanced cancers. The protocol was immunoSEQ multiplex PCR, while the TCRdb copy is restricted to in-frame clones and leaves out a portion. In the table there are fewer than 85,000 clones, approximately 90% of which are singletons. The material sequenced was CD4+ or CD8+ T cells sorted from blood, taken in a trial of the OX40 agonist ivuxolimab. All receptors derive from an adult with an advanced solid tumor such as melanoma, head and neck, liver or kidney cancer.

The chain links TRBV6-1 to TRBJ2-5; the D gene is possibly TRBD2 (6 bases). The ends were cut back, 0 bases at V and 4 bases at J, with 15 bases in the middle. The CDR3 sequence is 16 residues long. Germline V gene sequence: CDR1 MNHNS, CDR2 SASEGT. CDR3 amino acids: CASSEALLLGGETQYF. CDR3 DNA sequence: TGTGCCAGCAGTGAAGCGCTCCTACTGGGAGGAGAGACCCAGTACTTC.

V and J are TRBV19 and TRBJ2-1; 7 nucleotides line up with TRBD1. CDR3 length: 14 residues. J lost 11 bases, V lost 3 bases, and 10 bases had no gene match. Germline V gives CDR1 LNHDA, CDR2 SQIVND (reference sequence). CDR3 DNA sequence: TGTGCCAGTAGTATTGGACAGGACTCCCGAAAGCAGTTCTTC. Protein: CASSIGQDSRKQFF.

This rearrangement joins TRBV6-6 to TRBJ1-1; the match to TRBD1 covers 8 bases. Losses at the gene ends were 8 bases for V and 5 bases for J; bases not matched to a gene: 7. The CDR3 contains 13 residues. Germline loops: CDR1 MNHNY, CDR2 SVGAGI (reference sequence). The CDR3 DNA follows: TGTGCCAGCTCCAGGGGGCGGGGGACTGAAGCTTTCTTT. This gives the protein CASSRGRGTEAFF.

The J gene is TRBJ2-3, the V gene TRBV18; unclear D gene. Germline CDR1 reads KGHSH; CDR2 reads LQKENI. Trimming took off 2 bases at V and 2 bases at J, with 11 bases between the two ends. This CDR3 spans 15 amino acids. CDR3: CASSPDRTFTDTQYF. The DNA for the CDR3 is TGTGCCAGCTCACCAGATAGAACCTTCACAGATACGCAGTATTTT.

In DNA, the CDR3 is TGTGCCAGCAGTTTATTGGGGGACACTGAAGCTTTCTTT. This encodes CASSLLGDTEAFF. V gene TRBV27 combines with J gene TRBJ1-1; D perhaps matches TRBD1 (5 bases). Germline-derived CDR1 and CDR2 are MNHEY and SMNVEV (reference sequence). The CDR3 is 13 amino acids. The germline V and J ends were trimmed by 1 base and 3 bases, with 6 bases remaining between them.

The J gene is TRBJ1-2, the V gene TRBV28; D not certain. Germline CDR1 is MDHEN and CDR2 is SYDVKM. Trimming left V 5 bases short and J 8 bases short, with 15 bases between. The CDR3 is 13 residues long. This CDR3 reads CASSPRLGYGYTF. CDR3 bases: TGTGCCAGCAGTCCCCGGTTGGGCTACGGCTACACCTTC.

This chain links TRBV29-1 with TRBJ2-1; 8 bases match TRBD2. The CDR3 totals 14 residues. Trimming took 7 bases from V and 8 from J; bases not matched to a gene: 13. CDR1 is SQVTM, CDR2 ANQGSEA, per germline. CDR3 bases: TGCAGCGCCCGGGCGGGACTAGTGGGCCATGAGCAGTTCTTC. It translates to CSARAGLVGHEQFF.

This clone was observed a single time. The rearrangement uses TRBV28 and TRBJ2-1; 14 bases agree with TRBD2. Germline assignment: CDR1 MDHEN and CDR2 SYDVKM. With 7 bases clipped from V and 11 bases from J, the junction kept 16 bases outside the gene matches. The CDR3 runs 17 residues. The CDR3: CASTPHRGTSGSIKQFF. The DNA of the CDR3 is TGTGCCAGCACCCCCCATCGGGGGACTAGCGGGAGTATTAAGCAGTTCTTC.

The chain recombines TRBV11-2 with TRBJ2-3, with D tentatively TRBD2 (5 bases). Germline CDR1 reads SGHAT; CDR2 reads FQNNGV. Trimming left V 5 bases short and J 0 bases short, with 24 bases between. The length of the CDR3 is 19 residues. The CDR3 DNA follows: TGTGCCAGCAGCCCCTCAAAGGCGGGCGCCCTCTTAAGCACAGATACGCAGTATTTT. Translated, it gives CASSPSKAGALLSTDTQYF.

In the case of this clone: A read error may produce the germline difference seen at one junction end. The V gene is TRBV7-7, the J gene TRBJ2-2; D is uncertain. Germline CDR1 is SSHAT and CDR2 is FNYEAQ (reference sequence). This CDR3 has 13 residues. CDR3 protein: CASSSMGTGELFF. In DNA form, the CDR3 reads TGTGCTAGCAGCTCTATGGGAACCGGGGAGCTGTTTTTT.

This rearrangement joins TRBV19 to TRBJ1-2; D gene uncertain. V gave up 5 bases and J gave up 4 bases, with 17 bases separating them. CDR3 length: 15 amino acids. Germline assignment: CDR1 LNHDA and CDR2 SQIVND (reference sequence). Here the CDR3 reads CASSSPTRSAYGYTF. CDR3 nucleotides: TGTGCCAGTAGTTCTCCCACCAGGTCTGCCTATGGCTACACCTTC.

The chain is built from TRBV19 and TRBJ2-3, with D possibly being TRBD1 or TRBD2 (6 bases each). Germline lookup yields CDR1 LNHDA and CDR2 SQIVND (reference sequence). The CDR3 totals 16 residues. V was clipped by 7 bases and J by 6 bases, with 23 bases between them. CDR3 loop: CASNFGRGGLGDTQYF. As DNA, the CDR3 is TGTGCCAGTAACTTTGGCAGGGGAGGCCTAGGGGATACGCAGTATTTT.

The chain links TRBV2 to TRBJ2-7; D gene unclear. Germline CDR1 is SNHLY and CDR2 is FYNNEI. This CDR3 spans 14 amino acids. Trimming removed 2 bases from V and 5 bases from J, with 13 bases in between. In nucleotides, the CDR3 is TGTGCCAGCAGTGAAAGTCCAGCCGTCCACGAGCAGTACTTC. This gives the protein CASSESPAVHEQYF.

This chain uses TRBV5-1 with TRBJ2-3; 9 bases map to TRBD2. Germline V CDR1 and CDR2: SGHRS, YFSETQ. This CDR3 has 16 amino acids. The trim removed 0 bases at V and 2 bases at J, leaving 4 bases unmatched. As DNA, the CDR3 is TGCGCCAGCAGCTTGGCAGCGGGGGGCCTCACAGATACGCAGTATTTT. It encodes CASSLAAGGLTDTQYF.

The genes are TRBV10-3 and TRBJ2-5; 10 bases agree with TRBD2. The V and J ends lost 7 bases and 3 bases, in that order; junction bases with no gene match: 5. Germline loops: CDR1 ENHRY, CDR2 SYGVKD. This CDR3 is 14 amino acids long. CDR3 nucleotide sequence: TGTGCCATCACTAGCGGGGGAGGTGAAGAGACCCAGTACTTC. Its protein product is CAITSGGGEETQYF.